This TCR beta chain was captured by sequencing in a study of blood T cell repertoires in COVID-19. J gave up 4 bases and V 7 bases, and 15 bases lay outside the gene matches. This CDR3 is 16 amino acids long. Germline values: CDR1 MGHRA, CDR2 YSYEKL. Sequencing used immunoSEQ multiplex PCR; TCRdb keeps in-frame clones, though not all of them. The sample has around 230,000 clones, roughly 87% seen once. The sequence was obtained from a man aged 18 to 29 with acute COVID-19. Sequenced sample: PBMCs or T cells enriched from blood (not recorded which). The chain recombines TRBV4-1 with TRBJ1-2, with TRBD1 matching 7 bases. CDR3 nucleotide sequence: TGCGCCAGCAAACCGTACTCCGGGACAGCGATCTATGGCTACACCTTC. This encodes CASKPYSGTAIYGYTF.